This T cell receptor (beta chain) comes out of a study of graft-versus-host responses after intestinal transplantation. About the study: Multivisceral, liver-intestinal, or isolated intestinal grafts were transplanted into recipients. All of the recipients had induction that used anti-thymocyte globulin, then tacrolimus and steroids for approximately 3 years.

On this clone: Its antigen remains unidentified.

Points from the study as a whole: GvH clones surfaced in recipient marrow, some emerging earlier in ileum or blood. Some patients had graft-donor T cell macrochimerism. In their allografts, the ratios of graft-versus-host to host-versus-graft T cell clones were high.

The table came from immunoSEQ multiplex PCR; TCRdb's copy has only in-frame clones and leaves some out. This table holds around 84,000 clones, roughly four fifths found once. V dropped 3 bases and J dropped 0 bases, with 8 bases sitting between them. The CDR3 loop spans 14 amino acids. Germline CDR1 is SNHLY and CDR2 is FYNNEI. The clonotype comes from a human donor who received an intestinal transplant. Here the sequenced sample was unstimulated CD8+ T cells sorted from spleen or lymph node cells, taken before intestinal transplant. The rearrangement links TRBV2 to TRBJ1-1; D is ambiguous. CDR3 residues: CASSDATMNTEAFF. The CDR3 DNA follows: TGTGCCAGCAGTGACGCTACCATGAACACTGAAGCTTTCTTT. The whole variable domain, remainder taken from reference TRBV2 and TRBJ1-1, is EPEVTQTPSHQVTQMGQEVILRCVPISNHLYFYWYRQILGQKVEFLVSFYNNEISEKSEIFDDQFSVERPDGSNFTLKIRSTKLEDSAMYFCASSDATMNTEAFFGQGTRLTVV.